This TCR beta chain was observed in a study of response to subunit inactivated influenza vaccine. Germline loops: CDR1 DFQATT, CDR2 SNEGSKA (reference sequence). J was trimmed by 6 bases and V by 4 bases; bases with no gene match: 9. There are 15 residues in the CDR3. This clonotype was recorded a few times. The antigen is undetermined. TCRdb passed the RT-PCR reads through MiXCR, listing each CDR3 protein once. The sample has fewer than 700,000 distinct CDR3 sequences, 10% to 15% seen once; the top ten hold about 12%. Findings and limits, study-wide: The authors suggested that every seasonal influenza vaccination recruits few new T cells.

This sequence originates from a middle-aged man who received an inactivated influenza vaccine. The chain uses TRBV20-1 and TRBJ2-3; 11 bases are shared with TRBD2. Here the sequenced sample was PBMCs from blood, taken roughly 6 weeks after vaccination. CDR3 in amino acids: CSAINIAGGPDTQYF. CDR3 bases: TGCAGTGCTATCAATATAGCGGGGGGGCCGGATACGCAGTATTTT.